The source of this TCR beta chain is a study of cytomegalovirus exposure and HLA in healthy donors. The primer mix had 60 Vbeta and 13 Jbeta primers. Profiled with immunoSEQ multiplex PCR; TCRdb holds only in-frame clones, not every one. The sample yields around 300,000 clones, roughly 90% seen once. Study-level results: Later analysis found that TCR beta chains associated with HLA were more clonally expanded than other, equally common chains.

This clone has just one count. No antigen is known for it. The TCR was taken from a woman aged 18-29 years in good health and CMV-seronegative. The sequenced sample consisted of PBMCs.

The CDR3 is CASSQGVGTGLDEQFF. CDR3 coding DNA: TGTGCCAGCAGCCAAGGAGTTGGGACAGGGTTAGATGAGCAGTTCTTC. The J gene is TRBJ2-1, the V gene TRBV11-2; 9 bases align to TRBD1. The CDR3 length is 16 residues. Germline V gene sequence: CDR1 SGHAT, CDR2 FQNNGV. V shed 5 bases, J shed 8 bases, and the junction held 13 bases outside the gene matches.